This T cell receptor (beta chain) derives from a study of immune cell composition in non-small cell lung cancer. Germline values: CDR1 SGHTA, CDR2 FQGNSA. The CDR3 has 16 residues. The V gene lost 0 bases and the J gene lost 4 bases, with 13 bases spanning the gap. The data were produced by immunoSEQ multiplex PCR, yet TCRdb's version contains in-frame clones alone and is incomplete. The profile shows around 6,500 clones, 67% of them singletons. Normal lung sampling was at least 3 cm from the tumour, as distant as possible. Frozen unsorted single-cell suspensions supplied the genomic DNA. What was sequenced was non-adjacent lung tissue. The chain links TRBV7-2 to TRBJ2-1; the D gene is possibly TRBD2 (6 bases). The source is a human donor with non-small cell lung cancer. CDR3 bases: TGTGCCAGCAGCTTAGCGCTTAGCGGACCTTACAATGAGCAGTTCTTC. Protein product: CASSLALSGPYNEQFF.